This T cell receptor beta chain was recovered during a study of EBV T-cell therapy then PD-1 blockade in nasopharyngeal carcinoma. Time point in this sample: 266 days after commencement of treatment, after nivolumab therapy. Stated treatment: AdE1-LMPpoly-expanded autologous EBV-specific T-cell therapy followed by anti-PD-1 nivolumab. Comment on this clone: Antigen specificity is unknown.

Some clones are missing from TCRdb's copy, which holds only in-frame ones; the method was immunoSEQ multiplex PCR. This table holds approximately 22,000 clones, approximately 79% found once. CDR3 size: 10 residues. V gave up 7 bases and J gave up 8 bases, with 8 bases separating them. The germline V gene has CDR1 SNHLY and CDR2 FYNNEI. The TCR comes from a man aged 35 to 55 with nasopharyngeal carcinoma. The rearrangement joins TRBV2 to TRBJ1-1; D is unclear. This specimen consisted of CD8+ T cells from blood, obtained between days 200 and 300 from a patient whose treatment included autologous EBV-specific T cells and nivolumab. The CDR3 sequence is CASIGLEAFF. The CDR3 DNA reads as TGTGCCAGCATCGGACTCGAAGCTTTCTTT.